One sample yielded the 10 T cell receptor beta chains listed below, sequenced in a study of shared clonotypes between healthy human individuals. Cells designated naive CD8 were CD45RO-negative and were positively selected for CCR7, with terminally differentiated effector memory CD45RA+ cells excluded. The table came from immunoSEQ multiplex PCR; TCRdb's copy has only in-frame clones and leaves some out. The repertoire holds some 1,900,000 clones, approximately 94% seen once, with 1.2% in the top ten. The sample taken for sequencing was naive CD8+ T cells sorted from blood. The receptors originated from a man aged 18-30 years in good health.

The chain couples TRBV27 to TRBJ2-7, with 11 bases lining up with TRBD2. CDR1 MNHEY and CDR2 SMNVEV come from the germline V gene (reference sequence). Losses at the gene ends were 7 bases for V and 1 base for J; bases not matched to a gene: 6. The length of the CDR3 is 15 residues. This chain's CDR3 is CASTRLAGPSYEQYF. CDR3 coding DNA: TGTGCCAGCACCCGACTAGCGGGACCATCCTACGAGCAGTACTTC.

The chain uses TRBV4-3 and TRBJ1-2, with TRBD1 matching 7 bases. Germline CDR1 is LGHNA and CDR2 is YSLEER. The CDR3 contains 15 residues. With 5 bases clipped from V and 4 bases from J, the junction kept 10 bases outside the gene matches. CDR3 sequence reads: CASSDRDRVRYGYTF. CDR3 bases: TGCGCCAGCAGCGACAGGGACCGGGTTCGCTATGGCTACACCTTC.

The chain joins TRBV7-3 to TRBJ1-6; D is ambiguous. This CDR3 region has 15 residues. Germline values: CDR1 SGHTA, CDR2 FQGTGA. The germline V and J ends were trimmed by 5 bases and 7 bases, with 15 bases remaining between them. In DNA form, the CDR3 reads TGTGCCAGCAGCACCGACGGCAGCCCAAATTCACCCCTCCACTTT. Residues: CASSTDGSPNSPLHF.

V usage is TRBV6-6 and J usage is TRBJ1-3; D gene unclear. Trimming pared 2 bases from V and 0 bases from J, leaving 11 bases between. This CDR3 has 16 amino acids. Germline assignment: CDR1 MNHNY and CDR2 SVGAGI (reference sequence). The CDR3 reads CASSYRPTASGNTIYF. CDR3 in DNA: TGTGCCAGCAGTTACAGGCCGACGGCCTCTGGAAACACCATATATTTT.

This clone came up once. This chain connects TRBV9 to TRBJ2-4; D possibly corresponds to TRBD1 (6 bases). Germline assignment: CDR1 SGDLS and CDR2 YYNGEE. The CDR3 sequence is 15 residues long. V was clipped by 4 bases and J by 5 bases, with 16 bases between them. CDR3: CASSPTPRGQNIQYF. The CDR3 DNA reads as TGTGCCAGCAGCCCCACCCCCAGGGGCCAAAACATTCAGTACTTC.

The chain recombines TRBV11-2 with TRBJ2-7; 7 bases align to TRBD1. Trimming cost V 5 bases and J 4 bases; bases outside gene matches: 8. The germline gives CDR1 SGHAT, CDR2 FQNNGV. The CDR3 has 14 amino acids. DNA of the CDR3: TGTGCCAGCAGCCTAACAGGGGACGCGTACGAGCAGTACTTC. It specifies CASSLTGDAYEQYF.

CDR3 sequence: CSVGWAGGCYNSPLHF. CDR3 in DNA: TGCAGCGTGGGGTGGGCAGGGGGCTGTTATAATTCACCCCTCCACTTT. This sequence joins TRBV29-1 and TRBJ1-6; 8 bases agree with TRBD1. The CDR3 spans 16 residues. CDR1 is SQVTM, CDR2 ANQGSEA, per germline. Trimming removed 6 bases from V and 4 bases from J; junction bases left unmatched: 11.

This chain uses TRBV19 with TRBJ2-5; D assignment may be TRBD1 or TRBD2 (5 bases each). There are 15 residues in the CDR3. Trimming pared 0 bases from V and 5 bases from J, leaving 13 bases between. Looked up from germline, CDR1 is LNHDA and CDR2 is SQIVND (reference sequence). CDR3 DNA sequence: TGTGCCAGTAGTATAGATCCGTCCTGGGGGGAGACCCAGTACTTC. It yields the protein CASSIDPSWGETQYF.

This clone appeared a single time. One end of the junction is discordant with germline, which a read error may explain. V usage is TRBV7-7 and J usage is TRBJ1-5, with D perhaps TRBD1 (6 bases). The CDR3 runs 14 residues. From germline, CDR1 is SSHAT and CDR2 FNYEAQ (reference sequence). Here the CDR3 reads CASSFRGGLQPQHF. As DNA, the CDR3 is TGTGCTAGCAGCTTCCGCGGGGGGCTCCAGCCCCAGCATTTT.

The CDR3 DNA sequence: TGTGCCAGCGGGGGTGGCCGAGCCTACGAGCAGTACTTC. Residues: CASGGGRAYEQYF. V usage is TRBV9 and J usage is TRBJ2-7, with D perhaps being TRBD1 or TRBD2 (5 bases each). This CDR3 region has 13 residues. Germline lookup yields CDR1 SGDLS and CDR2 YYNGEE. V lost 7 bases to trimming and J lost 2 bases, with 13 bases between them.